Following are 8 T cell receptor beta chains from one sample sequenced in a study of blood T cell repertoires in COVID-19. Produced via immunoSEQ multiplex PCR; TCRdb's table is partial and in-frame only. The data contain about 150,000 clones, more than 80% of them singletons. Source material: peripheral blood. The receptors were gathered from a man aged 18 to 35 with COVID-19, enrolled during active disease.

The gene calls are TRBV29-1 and TRBJ1-1; D unresolved. Germline CDR1 and CDR2: SQVTM and ANQGSEA. This CDR3 contains 12 residues. V lost 3 bases and J 5 bases, leaving 10 bases between the germline ends. The CDR3 loop reads CSVEGRDTEAFF. Here the CDR3 DNA reads TGCAGCGTTGAGGGGAGGGATACTGAAGCTTTCTTT.

The chain combines TRBV11-2 with TRBJ2-3, with 7 bases aligning to TRBD2. Germline lookup yields CDR1 SGHAT and CDR2 FQNNGV. The CDR3 runs to 14 residues. V lost 5 bases and J lost 8; bases outside the gene matches: 10. This chain's CDR3 is CASSHGLVVGTQYF. The CDR3 bases are TGTGCCAGCAGCCACGGACTAGTTGTAGGTACGCAGTATTTT. Combining the CDR3 with reference TRBV11-2 and TRBJ2-3 gives the whole variable domain EAGVAQSPRYKIIEKRQSVAFWCNPISGHATLYWYQQILGQGPKLLIQFQNNGVVDDSQLPKDRFSAERLKGVDSTLKIQPAKLEDSAVYLCASSHGLVVGTQYFGPGTRLTVL.

This chain uses TRBV5-4 with TRBJ2-5; 8 bases align to TRBD1. CDR1 SGHNT and CDR2 YYREEE come from the germline V gene (reference sequence). V was pared by 0 bases and J by 4 bases, with 5 bases of the junction left unmatched. The CDR3 covers 15 residues. CDR3 in DNA: TGTGCCAGCAGCTTGGACCCAGGGGGCGCAGAGACCCAGTACTTC. Translated: CASSLDPGGAETQYF. Full variable domain (rest looked up from reference TRBV5-4 and TRBJ2-5): ETGVTQSPTHLIKTRGQQVTLRCSSQSGHNTVSWYQQALGQGPQFIFQYYREEENGRGNFPPRFSGLQFPNYSSELNVNALELDDSALYLCASSLDPGGAETQYFGPGTRLLVL.

The chain is built from TRBV4-3 and TRBJ2-7; TRBD2 is a possible D gene (6 bases). V dropped 2 bases and J dropped 9 bases, with 14 bases sitting between them. In germline, CDR1 is LGHNA, CDR2 YSLEER. The CDR3 is 13 residues long. CDR3 sequence: CASSQNRDSRQYF. CDR3 nucleotides: TGCGCCAGCAGCCAAAATCGGGACTCTAGGCAGTACTTC.

In this sample, this clone turned up a few times. V is TRBV4-3 and J is TRBJ2-3; TRBD2 agrees at 8 bases. This CDR3 region has 16 residues. Germline lookup yields CDR1 LGHNA and CDR2 YSLEER. V gave up 1 base and J gave up 7 bases; unmatched junction bases: 10. The CDR3 sequence is CASSQGYSGDVYTQYF. Here the CDR3 DNA reads TGCGCCAGCAGCCAAGGGTATAGCGGGGACGTATATACGCAGTATTTT.

V usage is TRBV11-3 and J usage is TRBJ2-7; perhaps TRBD2 as D (5 bases). The germline V gene has CDR1 SGHNT and CDR2 YENEEA. The CDR3 spans 13 residues. The V end was cut by 0 bases, the J end by 6 bases, with 9 bases between. For the CDR3, the DNA is TGTGCCAGCAGCTTAGAGGGAGTCACCGAGCAGTACTTC. This codes for CASSLEGVTEQYF.

The chain combines TRBV3-1 (or the pseudogene TRBV3-2) with TRBJ2-2; D not certain. This CDR3 is 15 amino acids long. V was pared by 4 bases and J by 2 bases, with 11 bases between. Per the germline V gene, CDR1 is LGHDT and CDR2 is YNNKEL (reference sequence). CDR3 nucleotide sequence: TGTGCCAGCAGCCCCTTTAGTTTAAACACCGGGGAGCTGTTTTTT. It specifies CASSPFSLNTGELFF.

The chain links TRBV9 to TRBJ2-3; D gene uncertain. The CDR3 runs to 14 residues. The V gene's germline CDR1 is SGDLS and CDR2 YYNGEE. V was shortened by 0 bases and J by 3 bases, with 8 bases between the two germline ends. CDR3 sequence (DNA): TGTGCCAGCAGCGTAGGTCTGTCTACAGATACGCAGTATTTT. Its protein is CASSVGLSTDTQYF.